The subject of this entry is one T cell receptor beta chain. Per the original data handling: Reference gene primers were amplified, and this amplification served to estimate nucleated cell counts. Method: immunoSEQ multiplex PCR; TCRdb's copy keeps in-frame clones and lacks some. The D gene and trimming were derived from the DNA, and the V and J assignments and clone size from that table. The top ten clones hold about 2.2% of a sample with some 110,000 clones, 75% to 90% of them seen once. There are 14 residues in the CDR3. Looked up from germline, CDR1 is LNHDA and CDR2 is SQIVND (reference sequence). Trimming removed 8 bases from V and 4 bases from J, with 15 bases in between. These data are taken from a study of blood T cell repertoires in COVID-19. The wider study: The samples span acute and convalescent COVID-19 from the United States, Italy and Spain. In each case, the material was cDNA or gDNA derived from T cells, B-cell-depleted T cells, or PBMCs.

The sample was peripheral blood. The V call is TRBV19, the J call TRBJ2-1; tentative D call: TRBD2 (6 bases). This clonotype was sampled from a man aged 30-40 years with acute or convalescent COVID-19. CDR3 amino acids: CASGRIAEYNEQFF. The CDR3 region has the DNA TGTGCCAGTGGGAGGATAGCGGAGTACAATGAGCAGTTCTTC.